This T cell receptor (beta chain) was captured in a study of type 1 regulatory T cells. On the study more broadly: This in vitro CD4 product, T-allo10, is enriched for Tr1 cells and alloantigen-specific.

This clonotype was counted a few times. Trimming shortened V by 3 bases and J by 0 bases, and 20 bases separated the two germline ends. This CDR3 contains 17 residues. CDR1 DFQATT and CDR2 SNEGSKA come from the germline V gene (reference sequence). TCRdb passed the reads through MiXCR, listing each CDR3 protein once. The sample records some 90,000 distinct CDR3 sequences, around a third being singletons. The V gene is TRBV20-1, the J gene TRBJ1-1; tentative D call: TRBD1 (6 bases). The material sequenced was CD4+ T cells, either the whole sample or a sorted fraction (not recorded which). The receptor comes from a human donor in good health. The CDR3 DNA is TGCAGTGCTAGGCAACACTGGGACAAGTCCATGAACACTGAAGCTTTCTTT. Protein: CSARQHWDKSMNTEAFF.